Shown below are 8 T cell receptor beta chains from a single sample sequenced in a study of cytomegalovirus exposure and HLA in healthy donors. The PCR ran on 60 Vbeta and 13 Jbeta primers. TCRdb's table, derived via immunoSEQ multiplex PCR, lists solely in-frame clones and lacks some. The sample consists of about 120,000 clones, around 86% of them appearing once. The specimen was PBMCs. All receptors come from a young woman in good health and CMV-seronegative.

This rearrangement joins TRBV19 to TRBJ2-1; TRBD2 matches 9 bases. There are 14 residues in the CDR3. The germline gives CDR1 LNHDA, CDR2 SQIVND (reference sequence). The CDR3 is CATRLAGAGNEQFF. In nucleotides, the CDR3 is TGTGCTACCCGATTAGCGGGAGCCGGGAATGAGCAGTTCTTC.

J is TRBJ1-3 and V is TRBV7-3; D remains unclear. V lost 5 bases, J lost 4 bases, and 15 bases lay in between. The CDR3 covers 15 residues. Germline V gene sequence: CDR1 SGHTA, CDR2 FQGTGA. CDR3 DNA sequence: TGTGCCAGCAGCCTGGCCGGCAGGATGGGAAACACCATATATTTT. It specifies CASSLAGRMGNTIYF.

The chain uses TRBV9 and TRBJ1-1, with 7 bases that match TRBD1. With V trimmed by 3 bases and J by 5 bases, 7 bases remained unmatched. Germline CDR1 is SGDLS and CDR2 is YYNGEE. The CDR3 has 14 amino acids. The CDR3 DNA follows: TGTGCCAGCAGCGGCAGACAGGGTTTGACTGAAGCTTTCTTT. This encodes CASSGRQGLTEAFF.

J is TRBJ2-3 and V is TRBV27, with 15 nucleotides matching TRBD2. Unmatched junction bases numbered 11, after V lost 7 bases and J lost 0 bases. This CDR3 has 19 amino acids. From germline, CDR1 is MNHEY and CDR2 SMNVEV (reference sequence). The CDR3 DNA reads TGTGCCAGCACTCCCCTAGGACTAGCGGGAGGGCCGAGCACAGATACGCAGTATTTT. Translated: CASTPLGLAGGPSTDTQYF.

The chain recombines TRBV9 with TRBJ2-1, with 8 nucleotides matching TRBD2. Trimming cost V 0 bases and J 3 bases; bases outside gene matches: 5. Germline loops: CDR1 SGDLS, CDR2 YYNGEE. This CDR3 comprises 16 residues. The CDR3: CASSVVGSGIYNEQFF. The DNA for the CDR3 is TGTGCCAGCAGCGTAGTGGGTAGCGGGATCTACAATGAGCAGTTCTTC.

This chain uses TRBV6-1 with TRBJ2-3, with D perhaps TRBD1 (5 bases). The CDR3 spans 14 residues. From germline, CDR1 is MNHNS and CDR2 SASEGT. The V end was cut by 1 base, the J end by 4 bases, with 9 bases between. CDR3 sequence reads: CASSEVGRSDTQYF. For the CDR3, the DNA is TGTGCCAGCAGTGAAGTGGGGCGTTCAGATACGCAGTATTTT.

This sequence joins TRBV19 and TRBJ1-1, with D hard to call. V was shortened by 5 bases and J by 5 bases, with 12 bases between the two germline ends. The CDR3 loop spans 13 amino acids. Germline V gene data show CDR1 as LNHDA and CDR2 as SQIVND (reference sequence). DNA for the CDR3: TGTGCCAGTAGTGTCGGGAGGAAAACTGAAGCTTTCTTT. Its translation: CASSVGRKTEAFF.

The rearrangement joins TRBV19 to TRBJ2-1, with TRBD2 matching 11 bases. Germline CDR1 and CDR2: LNHDA and SQIVND (reference sequence). With V trimmed by 4 bases and J by 7 bases, 12 bases remained unmatched. The length of the CDR3 is 17 residues. CDR3 in amino acids: CASSTSILAGGGNEQFF. The CDR3 DNA is TGTGCCAGTAGTACCTCTATCCTAGCGGGAGGTGGGAATGAGCAGTTCTTC.